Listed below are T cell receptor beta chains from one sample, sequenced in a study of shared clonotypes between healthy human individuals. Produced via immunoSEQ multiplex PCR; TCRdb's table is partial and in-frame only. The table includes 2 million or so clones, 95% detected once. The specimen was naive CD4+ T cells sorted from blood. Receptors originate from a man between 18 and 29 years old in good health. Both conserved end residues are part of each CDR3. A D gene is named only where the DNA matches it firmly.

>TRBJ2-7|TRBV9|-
TGTGCCAGCAGCGTAGAGGGGGGACGGTTCTCCTACGAGCAGTACTTC
CASSVEGGRFSYEQYF
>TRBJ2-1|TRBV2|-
TGTGCCAGCGAAGCCCAGGAGTACAATGAGCAGTTCTTC
CASEAQEYNEQFF
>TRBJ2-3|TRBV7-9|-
TGTGCCAGCAGCTTCCCAACTGGCGGGTCCACAGATACGCAGTATTTT
CASSFPTGGSTDTQYF
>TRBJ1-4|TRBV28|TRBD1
TGTGCCAGCAGAACCGGGACAGGGTTGGAAAAACTGTTTTTT
CASRTGTGLEKLFF
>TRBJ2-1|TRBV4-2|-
TGTGCCAGCAGCCAAGATCGGGTGGGGGCCCTCTCCTACAATGAGCAGTTCTTC
CASSQDRVGALSYNEQFF
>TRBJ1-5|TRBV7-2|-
TGTGCCAGCAGCTTAGTTGGGGGTTCGGGCAATCAGCCCCAGCATTTT
CASSLVGGSGNQPQHF
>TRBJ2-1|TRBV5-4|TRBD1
TGTGCCAGCAGCTTGACAGGGGGCGGCTCCTACAATGAGCAGTTCTTC
CASSLTGGGSYNEQFF
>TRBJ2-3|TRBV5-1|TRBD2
TGCGCCAGCAGCTTTCTGGGAGGGCTTAGCACAGATACGCAGTATTTT
CASSFLGGLSTDTQYF
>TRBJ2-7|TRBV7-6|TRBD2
TGTGCCAGCAGCTTAGCTGCGGGAGGGTCCTACGAGCAGTACTTC
CASSLAAGGSYEQYF
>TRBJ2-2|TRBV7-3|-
TGTGCCAGCAGCCAAAACAGGGAGCTGTTTTTT
CASSQNRELFF
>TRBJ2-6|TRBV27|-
TGTGCCAGCAGTTTAGAGGGACGTGGGGCCAACGTCCTGACTTTC
CASSLEGRGANVLTF
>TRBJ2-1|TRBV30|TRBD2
TGTGCCTGGAGTGCGCTTTCGGGACTAGCGGACAATGAGCAGTTCTTC
CAWSALSGLADNEQFF
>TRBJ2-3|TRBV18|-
TGTGCCAGCTCACCACTATCAGGGAGCACAGATACGCAGTATTTT
CASSPLSGSTDTQYF
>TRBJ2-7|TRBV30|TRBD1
TGTGCCTGGGCAGGGACAGGGGGCTTTCACGAGCAGTACTTC
CAWAGTGGFHEQYF
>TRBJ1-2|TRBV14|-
TGTGCCAGCAGCCAAGATAGGCAGGGCAAAGATTCAAACTATGGCTACACCTTC
CASSQDRQGKDSNYGYTF
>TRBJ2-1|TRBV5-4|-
TGTGCCAGCAGCTTGGGCAGCGGCTCCTACAATGAGCAGTTCTTC
CASSLGSGSYNEQFF
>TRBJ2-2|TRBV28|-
TGTGCCAGCAACACCTACACCGGGGAGCTGTTTTTT
CASNTYTGELFF
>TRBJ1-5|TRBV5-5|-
TGTGCCAGCAGCTTGATGGGGGGAAATAGCAATCAGCCCCAGCATTTT
CASSLMGGNSNQPQHF